This T cell receptor beta chain was profiled in a study of technical replicates of blood from a few donors. Clones were read by immunoSEQ multiplex PCR, and TCRdb kept only the in-frame ones, dropping some. The sample lists tens of thousands of clones, about 87% occurring once. This clonotype was obtained from a human donor in good health. Some clones in this sample may be carry-over from other donors' samples. The specimen was PBMCs.

The CDR3 DNA is TGTGCCAGCAGCTTAGCACTCGCACCGTTCTTC. Protein product: CASSLALAPFF. V gene TRBV7-2 combines with J gene TRBJ2-1; no firm D call. Trimming stripped 0 bases from V and 15 bases from J, with 9 bases between. Germline V gene data show CDR1 as SGHTA and CDR2 as FQGNSA. This CDR3 region has 11 residues. Full variable domain (remainder filled in from reference TRBV7-2 and TRBJ2-1): GAGVSQSPSNKVTEKGKDVELRCDPISGHTALYWYRQSLGQGLEFLIYFQGNSAPDKSGLPSDRFSAERTGGSVSTLTIQRTQQEDSAVYLCASSLALAPFFGPGTRLTVL.